These 22 T cell receptor beta chains originate from one sample sequenced in a study of shared clonotypes between healthy human individuals. Repertoires were generated with immunoSEQ multiplex PCR, while TCRdb's copy carries only in-frame clones and drops some. Of a few million clones listed, 90% to 95% are singletons. The sequenced material came from naive CD4+ T cells sorted from blood. This sample's subset: CD45RA+ positively selected. All receptors derive from a man aged 18-30 years in good health.

V gene TRBV30 combines with J gene TRBJ1-5; TRBD1 matches 7 bases. CDR3 length: 14 amino acids. Looked up from germline, CDR1 is GTSNPN and CDR2 is SVGIG (reference sequence). After removal of 3 bases from V and 7 bases from J, the junction contained 9 bases not matched to a gene. The CDR3 DNA is TGTGCCTGGAGCCAGGGGGGGGGCGGACAGCCCCAGCATTTT. Translated, it gives CAWSQGGGGQPQHF.

To note about this clone: The sample carries other DNA sequences with the same CDR3. The chain couples TRBV6-5 to TRBJ2-7; D is perhaps TRBD1 or TRBD2 (5 bases each). This CDR3 contains 15 residues. In germline, CDR1 is MNHEY, CDR2 SVGAGI. V lost 0 bases and J lost 2, with 11 bases in between. The CDR3 sequence: CASSYSGTGPYEQYF. The CDR3 DNA reads as TGTGCCAGCAGTTACTCGGGGACGGGACCCTACGAGCAGTACTTC.

The CDR3 coding sequence is TGTGCCAGCACGAGTAGGTTCTCGGGCACTGAAGCTTTCTTT. Its protein is CASTSRFSGTEAFF. The V and J genes are TRBV27 and TRBJ1-1; D remains ambiguous. Germline V gene sequence: CDR1 MNHEY, CDR2 SMNVEV (reference sequence). This CDR3 comprises 14 residues. Trimming took off 7 bases at V and 4 bases at J, with 16 bases between the two ends.

The V call is TRBV28, the J call TRBJ1-1; D not resolved. The CDR3 has 15 amino acids. From germline, CDR1 is MDHEN and CDR2 SYDVKM. V was trimmed by 5 bases and J by 11 bases, leaving 24 bases between them. The CDR3 DNA is TGTGCCAGCAGTAAAGGAAAACTGGGATTTGATGGTGCTTTCTTT. Residues: CASSKGKLGFDGAFF. The variable domain in full, with the rest retrieved from reference TRBV28 and TRBJ1-1, is DVKVTQSSRYLVKRTGEKVFLECVQDMDHENMFWYRQDPGLGLRLIYFSYDVKMKEKGDIPEGYSVSREKKERFSLILESASTNQTSMYLCASSKGKLGFDGAFFGQGTRLTVV.

The J gene is TRBJ1-3, the V gene TRBV4-2; the D gene is possibly TRBD1 (6 bases). CDR1 is LGHNA, CDR2 YNFKEQ, per germline. Trimming left V 4 bases short and J 5 bases short, with 15 bases between. The CDR3 totals 15 residues. For the CDR3, the DNA is TGTGCCAGCAGCCCAAGCGGGGGCAACAGAAACACCATATATTTT. Translation: CASSPSGGNRNTIYF.

CDR3 coding DNA: TGTGCCAGCAGCAACCTTGGGGCGGGTGGAGATACGCAGTATTTT. Its translation is CASSNLGAGGDTQYF. The gene calls are TRBV6-5 and TRBJ2-3; D might be TRBD1 or TRBD2, each matching 5 bases. V shed 6 bases and J shed 5 bases, with 18 bases lying between them. Germline CDR1 reads MNHEY; CDR2 reads SVGAGI. The length of the CDR3 is 15 residues.

The chain carries TRBV5-1 and TRBJ2-2, with 7 nucleotides matching TRBD1. CDR1 and CDR2 from the germline V gene are SGHRS and YFSETQ. The trim removed 4 bases at V and 9 bases at J, leaving 3 bases unmatched. The CDR3 length is 12 residues. CDR3 sequence: CASSPQGWELFF. DNA for the CDR3: TGCGCCAGCAGCCCACAGGGGTGGGAGCTGTTTTTT.

This chain joins TRBV25-1 and TRBJ2-5, with D perhaps matching TRBD1 or TRBD2 (5 bases each). The CDR3 spans 14 residues. V lost 8 bases, J lost 4 bases, and 17 bases lay in between. From germline, CDR1 is MGHDK and CDR2 SYGVNS. The CDR3 DNA is TGTGCCAGCTCTCTTGGGGACCGAAGAGAGACCCAGTACTTC. Translating it yields CASSLGDRRETQYF.

This chain uses TRBV2 with TRBJ2-5; 7 positions agree with TRBD2. The CDR3 has 15 amino acids. Germline V gives CDR1 SNHLY, CDR2 FYNNEI. Trimming removed 4 bases from V and 1 base from J; junction bases left unmatched: 6. In DNA, the CDR3 is TGTGCCAGCAGTGTGGTGTTAGCGGGCCAAGAGACCCAGTACTTC. This encodes CASSVVLAGQETQYF. The whole variable domain, filled in from reference TRBV2 and TRBJ2-5, reads EPEVTQTPSHQVTQMGQEVILRCVPISNHLYFYWYRQILGQKVEFLVSFYNNEISEKSEIFDDQFSVERPDGSNFTLKIRSTKLEDSAMYFCASSVVLAGQETQYFGPGTRLLVL.

This clone was recorded only once. This rearrangement joins TRBV10-3 to TRBJ2-1; TRBD1 aligns across 11 bases. The J segment lost 15 bases and the V segment lost 3 bases, leaving 4 bases of the junction unmatched. The CDR3 length is 12 residues. Germline loops: CDR1 ENHRY, CDR2 SYGVKD. CDR3 sequence reads: CAISDGTGGLFF. The CDR3 nucleotides read TGTGCCATCAGTGACGGGACAGGGGGGCTGTTCTTC.

This clone was observed once. The CDR3 nucleotides read TGTGCCAGCAGTTCCATGACCCCGGGACAGCGCTCCTACGAGCAGTACTTC. Its translation is CASSSMTPGQRSYEQYF. J is TRBJ2-5 and V is TRBV28; 7 bases agree with TRBD1. The J call is uncertain, as TRBJ2-7 better fits the DNA end. CDR3 length equals 17 residues. Germline CDR1 and CDR2: MDHEN and SYDVKM.

This rearrangement joins TRBV7-2 to TRBJ2-2, with 12 positions matching TRBD2. J was trimmed by 2 bases and V by 7 bases; bases with no gene match: 5. The CDR3 consists of 16 residues. CDR1 is SGHTA and CDR2 is FQGNSA in the germline V gene. The CDR3 coding sequence is TGTGCCAGCATACTAGCGGGAGGCCATAACACCGGGGAGCTGTTTTTT. The encoded protein is CASILAGGHNTGELFF.

This clone has a single count. The chain links TRBV11-2 to TRBJ1-4, with 12 bases fitting TRBD1. Germline trimming cut 4 bases from V and 3 bases from J; bases unmatched to any gene: 6. Germline lookup yields CDR1 SGHAT and CDR2 FQNNGV. This CDR3 has 17 amino acids. The CDR3 coding sequence is TGTGCCAGCAGCTCTCGGGACAGGGGGCGATCTAATGAAAAACTGTTTTTT. Its protein is CASSSRDRGRSNEKLFF.

The chain uses TRBV25-1 and TRBJ1-5; 9 nucleotides match TRBD1. With 4 bases clipped from V and 7 bases from J, the junction kept 2 bases outside the gene matches. The length of the CDR3 is 13 residues. Per germline, CDR1 MGHDK and CDR2 SYGVNS. The CDR3 is CASSGQGEQPQHF. In DNA, the CDR3 is TGTGCCAGCAGTGGACAGGGGGAACAGCCCCAGCATTTT. Filled out from reference TRBV25-1 and TRBJ1-5, the complete variable domain reads EADIYQTPRYLVIGTGKKITLECSQTMGHDKMYWYQQDPGMELHLIHYSYGVNSTEKGDLSSESTVSRIRTEHFPLTLESARPSHTSQYLCASSGQGEQPQHFGDGTRLSIL.

J is TRBJ2-2 and V is TRBV6-6; 11 bases agree with TRBD1. Germline V gives CDR1 MNHNY, CDR2 SVGAGI (reference sequence). The CDR3 has 12 amino acids. V lost 5 bases and J lost 17; bases outside the gene matches: 7. The CDR3: CASSTGQGAGFF. The CDR3 region has the DNA TGTGCCAGCAGTACAGGACAGGGGGCGGGATTTTTT.

This chain links TRBV2 with TRBJ1-2, with D perhaps matching TRBD1 (5 bases). The V end lost 2 bases, the J end lost 0 bases, and 10 bases lay between the germline ends. Germline CDR1 and CDR2: SNHLY and FYNNEI. This CDR3 is built from 15 residues. In DNA, the CDR3 is TGTGCCAGCAGTGAAAACGGGGGAGCTAACTATGGCTACACCTTC. It is translated as CASSENGGANYGYTF.

V gene TRBV12-5 combines with J gene TRBJ2-7, with 7 bases aligning to TRBD1. Germline CDR1 and CDR2: LGHNT and FRNRAP. The junction had 14 bases not matched to a gene; V was cut back by 9 bases and J by 3 bases. This CDR3 is 15 amino acids long. This CDR3 reads CARGTIRDSDYEQYF. The CDR3 nucleotides read TGTGCTAGGGGGACCATCCGGGACAGCGACTACGAGCAGTACTTC.

The V gene is TRBV18, the J gene TRBJ2-7; 12 bases agree with TRBD2. J gave up 2 bases and V 4 bases, and 6 bases lay outside the gene matches. CDR1 is KGHSH and CDR2 is LQKENI in the germline V gene. The CDR3 spans 16 residues. In nucleotides, the CDR3 is TGTGCCAGCTCACGTACGTCTAGCGGGAGGGCCTACGAGCAGTACTTC. Protein product: CASSRTSSGRAYEQYF.

This chain joins TRBV5-1 and TRBJ2-1; the D gene is possibly TRBD1 (6 bases). Germline CDR1 and CDR2: SGHRS and YFSETQ. The CDR3 loop spans 13 amino acids. Trimming took 4 bases from V and 4 from J, leaving 9 bases between them. In DNA, the CDR3 is TGCGCCAGCAGCATGGACAGTTACAATGAGCAGTTCTTC. The encoded protein is CASSMDSYNEQFF.

The rearrangement uses TRBV19 and TRBJ2-2, with 9 nucleotides matching TRBD1. V dropped 10 bases and J dropped 4; count of bases not matched to a gene: 7. Per germline, CDR1 LNHDA and CDR2 SQIVND (reference sequence). The CDR3 extends over 14 amino acids. The CDR3 here is CATGGQGITGELFF. CDR3 nucleotide sequence: TGTGCCACCGGGGGACAGGGTATCACCGGGGAGCTGTTTTTT.

The chain has TRBV7-8 and TRBJ1-5, with D tentatively TRBD1 (6 bases). Germline assignment: CDR1 SGHVS and CDR2 FQNEAQ. V was trimmed by 0 bases and J by 4 bases, leaving 10 bases between them. The length of the CDR3 is 15 residues. CDR3 coding DNA: TGTGCCAGCAGCTTAGCGGACAGCCTAAATCAGCCCCAGCATTTT. Translation: CASSLADSLNQPQHF.

This chain connects TRBV5-1 to TRBJ2-7; D unclear. V dropped 0 bases and J dropped 1 base, with 14 bases sitting between them. CDR3 size: 16 residues. Germline lookup yields CDR1 SGHRS and CDR2 YFSETQ. The CDR3 region is CASSLELPPLSYEQYF. In DNA, the CDR3 is TGCGCCAGCAGCTTGGAGCTGCCGCCCCTATCCTACGAGCAGTACTTC. Variable domain in full (rest from reference TRBV5-1 and TRBJ2-7): KAGVTQTPRYLIKTRGQQVTLSCSPISGHRSVSWYQQTPGQGLQFLFEYFSETQRNKGNFPGRFSGRQFSNSRSEMNVSTLELGDSALYLCASSLELPPLSYEQYFGPGTRLTVT.